This TCR beta chain was recorded in a study of T cell clonotyping in hematopoietic cell transplantation. The data were produced by immunoSEQ multiplex PCR, yet TCRdb's version contains in-frame clones alone and is incomplete. Among about 11,000 clones, roughly nine tenths were seen once, and the ten largest hold around an eighth. The CDR3 is 16 amino acids. Per germline, CDR1 SGHNT and CDR2 YYREEE (reference sequence). V shed 4 bases and J shed 12 bases, with 28 bases lying between them. Indicated time point: recipient sample about 28 days before transplant, after cytoreduction. The sample was peripheral blood mononuclear cells, taken before stem cell transplant. The chain carries TRBV5-4 and TRBJ1-2; perhaps TRBD1 as D (6 bases). The clonotype comes from a woman aged 40 to 50 with acute myeloid leukemia. Some clones in this sample may be carry-over from other donors' samples. CDR3 bases: TGTGCCAGCAGCCGAACCAGGGGATCCGGGGTTATGGTCGACACCTTC. It translates to CASSRTRGSGVMVDTF.